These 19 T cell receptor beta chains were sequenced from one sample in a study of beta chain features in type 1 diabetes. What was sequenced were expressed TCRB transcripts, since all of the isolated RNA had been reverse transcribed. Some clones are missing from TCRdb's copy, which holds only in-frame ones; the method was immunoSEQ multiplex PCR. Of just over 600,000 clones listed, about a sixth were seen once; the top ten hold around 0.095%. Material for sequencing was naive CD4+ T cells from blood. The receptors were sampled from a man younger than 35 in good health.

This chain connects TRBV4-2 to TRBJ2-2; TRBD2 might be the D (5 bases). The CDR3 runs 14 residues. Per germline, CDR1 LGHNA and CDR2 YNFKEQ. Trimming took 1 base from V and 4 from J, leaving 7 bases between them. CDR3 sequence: CASSQVAGTGELFF. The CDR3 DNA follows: TGTGCCAGCAGCCAAGTCGCGGGCACCGGGGAGCTGTTTTTT.

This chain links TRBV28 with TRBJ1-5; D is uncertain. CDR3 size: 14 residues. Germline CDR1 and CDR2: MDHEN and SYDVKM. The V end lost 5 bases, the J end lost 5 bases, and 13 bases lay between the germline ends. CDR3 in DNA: TGTGCCAGCAGTCCCCACGGGCCGCATCAGCCCCAGCATTTT. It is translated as CASSPHGPHQPQHF.

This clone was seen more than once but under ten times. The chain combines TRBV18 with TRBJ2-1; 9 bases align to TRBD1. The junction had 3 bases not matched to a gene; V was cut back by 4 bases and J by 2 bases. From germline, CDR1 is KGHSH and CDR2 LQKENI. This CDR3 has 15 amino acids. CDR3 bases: TGTGCCAGCTCACGGGACAGGGCGACCTACAATGAGCAGTTCTTC. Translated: CASSRDRATYNEQFF.

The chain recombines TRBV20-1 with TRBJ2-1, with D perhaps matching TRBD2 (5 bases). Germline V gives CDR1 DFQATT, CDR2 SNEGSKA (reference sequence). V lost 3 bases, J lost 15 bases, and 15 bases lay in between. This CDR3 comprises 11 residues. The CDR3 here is CSASRGEDGFF. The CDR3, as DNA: TGCAGTGCTAGTCGGGGAGAGGATGGGTTCTTC.

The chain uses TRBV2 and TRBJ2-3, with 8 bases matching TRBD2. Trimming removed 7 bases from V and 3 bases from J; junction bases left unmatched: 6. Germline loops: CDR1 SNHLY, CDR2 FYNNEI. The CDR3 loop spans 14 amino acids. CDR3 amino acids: CASTPGGWTDTQYF. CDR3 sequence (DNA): TGTGCCAGCACCCCGGGGGGGTGGACAGATACGCAGTATTTT.

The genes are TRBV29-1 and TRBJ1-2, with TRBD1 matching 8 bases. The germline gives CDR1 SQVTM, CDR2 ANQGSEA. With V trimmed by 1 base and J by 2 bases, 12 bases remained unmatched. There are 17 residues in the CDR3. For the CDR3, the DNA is TGCAGCGTTGAAGTTTTGCGGACAGGGAATAAGAACTATGGCTACACCTTC. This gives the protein CSVEVLRTGNKNYGYTF. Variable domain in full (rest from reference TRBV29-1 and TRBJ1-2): SAVISQKPSRDICQRGTSLTIQCQVDSQVTMMFWYRQQPGQSLTLIATANQGSEATYESGFVIDKFPISRPNLTFSTLTVSNMSPEDSSIYLCSVEVLRTGNKNYGYTFGSGTRLTVV.

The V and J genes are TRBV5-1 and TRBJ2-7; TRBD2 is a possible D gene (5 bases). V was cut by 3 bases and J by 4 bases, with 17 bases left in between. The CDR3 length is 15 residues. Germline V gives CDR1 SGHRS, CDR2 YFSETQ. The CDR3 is CASSWNAVGVYEQYF. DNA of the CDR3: TGCGCCAGCAGCTGGAATGCAGTGGGAGTTTACGAGCAGTACTTC.

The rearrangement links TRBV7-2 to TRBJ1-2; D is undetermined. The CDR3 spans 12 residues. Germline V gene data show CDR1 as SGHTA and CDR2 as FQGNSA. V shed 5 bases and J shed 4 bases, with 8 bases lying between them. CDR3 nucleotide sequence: TGTGCCAGCAGCGTCCTAGGCTATGGCTACACCTTC. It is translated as CASSVLGYGYTF.

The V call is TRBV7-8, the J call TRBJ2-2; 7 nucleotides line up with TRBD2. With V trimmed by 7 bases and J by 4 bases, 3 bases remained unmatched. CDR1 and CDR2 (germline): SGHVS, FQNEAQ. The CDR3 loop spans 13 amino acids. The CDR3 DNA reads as TGTGCCAGCAAGCGGGATAGCACCGGGGAGCTGTTTTTT. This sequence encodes CASKRDSTGELFF.

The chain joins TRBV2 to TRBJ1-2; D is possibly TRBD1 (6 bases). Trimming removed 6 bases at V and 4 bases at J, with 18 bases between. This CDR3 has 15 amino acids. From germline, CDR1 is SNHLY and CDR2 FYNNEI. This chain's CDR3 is CASSRRDIGPYGYTF. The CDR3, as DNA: TGTGCCAGCAGCCGCCGGGACATCGGCCCCTATGGCTACACCTTC.

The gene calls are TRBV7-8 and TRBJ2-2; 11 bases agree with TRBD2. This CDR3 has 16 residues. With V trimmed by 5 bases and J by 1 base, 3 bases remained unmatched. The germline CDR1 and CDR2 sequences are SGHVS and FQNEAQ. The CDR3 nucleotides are TGTGCCAGCAGCCCTGGACTAGCGGGGAACACCGGGGAGCTGTTTTTT. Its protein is CASSPGLAGNTGELFF.

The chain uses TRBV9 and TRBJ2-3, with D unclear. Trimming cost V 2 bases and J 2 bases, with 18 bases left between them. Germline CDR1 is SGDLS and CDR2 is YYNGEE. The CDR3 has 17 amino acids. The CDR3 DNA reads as TGTGCCAGCAGCGTTGCCTCTAGGGCCCGGGCCACAGATACGCAGTATTTT. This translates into CASSVASRARATDTQYF.

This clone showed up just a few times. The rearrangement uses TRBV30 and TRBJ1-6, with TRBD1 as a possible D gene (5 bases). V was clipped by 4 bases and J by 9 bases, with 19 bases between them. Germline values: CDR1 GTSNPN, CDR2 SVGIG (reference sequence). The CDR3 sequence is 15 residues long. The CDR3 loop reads CAWNLGGVVPSPLHF. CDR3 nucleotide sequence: TGTGCCTGGAACCTGGGAGGGGTGGTCCCTTCACCCCTCCACTTT.

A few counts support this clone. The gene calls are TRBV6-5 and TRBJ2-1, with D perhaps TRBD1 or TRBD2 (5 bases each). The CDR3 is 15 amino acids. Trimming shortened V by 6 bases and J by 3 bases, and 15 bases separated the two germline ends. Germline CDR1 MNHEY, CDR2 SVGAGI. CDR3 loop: CASSLRDGDYNEQFF. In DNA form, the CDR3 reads TGTGCCAGCAGCCTCCGGGACGGAGACTACAATGAGCAGTTCTTC.

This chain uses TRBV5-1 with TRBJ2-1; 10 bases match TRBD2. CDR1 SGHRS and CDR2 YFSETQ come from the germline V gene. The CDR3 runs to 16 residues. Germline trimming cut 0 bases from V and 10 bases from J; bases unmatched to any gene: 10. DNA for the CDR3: TGCGCCAGCAGCTTGGTAGCCAGCGGGAGGGCCGTCGAGCAGTTCTTC. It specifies CASSLVASGRAVEQFF.

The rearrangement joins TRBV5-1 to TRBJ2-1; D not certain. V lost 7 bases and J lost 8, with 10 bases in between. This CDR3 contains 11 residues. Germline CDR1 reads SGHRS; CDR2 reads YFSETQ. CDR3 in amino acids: CASAVSYEQFF. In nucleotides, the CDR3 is TGCGCCAGCGCCGTCTCTTATGAGCAGTTCTTC.

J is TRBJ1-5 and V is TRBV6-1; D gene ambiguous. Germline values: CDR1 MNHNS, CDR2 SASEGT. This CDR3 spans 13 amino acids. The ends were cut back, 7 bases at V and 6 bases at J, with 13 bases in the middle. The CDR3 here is CASIQPEGQPQHF. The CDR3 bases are TGTGCCAGCATCCAGCCGGAGGGTCAGCCCCAGCATTTT.

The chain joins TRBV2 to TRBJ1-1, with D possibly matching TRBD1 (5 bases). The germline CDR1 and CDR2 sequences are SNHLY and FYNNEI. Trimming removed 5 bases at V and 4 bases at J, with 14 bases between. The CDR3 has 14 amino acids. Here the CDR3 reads CASSKQARGTEAFF. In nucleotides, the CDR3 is TGTGCCAGCAGTAAACAGGCCCGAGGCACTGAAGCTTTCTTT.

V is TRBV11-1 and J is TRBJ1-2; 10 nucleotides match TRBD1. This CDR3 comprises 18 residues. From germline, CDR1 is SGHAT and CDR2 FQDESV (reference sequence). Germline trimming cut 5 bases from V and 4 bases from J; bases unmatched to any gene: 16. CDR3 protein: CASSRRPGQGSTLYGYTF. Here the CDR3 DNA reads TGTGCCAGCAGCCGAAGGCCGGGACAGGGGTCGACTCTCTATGGCTACACCTTC.